This T cell receptor (beta chain) originates from a study of cytomegalovirus exposure and HLA in healthy donors. General study points: Per published accounts, TCR beta sequences correctly predicted the HLA-A and HLA-B alleles of most subjects.

Comment on this clone: Antigen unknown.

A multiplex PCR was run with 60 Vbeta primers and 13 Jbeta primers. Produced via immunoSEQ multiplex PCR; TCRdb's table is partial and in-frame only. This sample yields some 160,000 clones, of which roughly 80% are seen a single time; 2.3% belongs to the top ten. The CDR3 loop spans 15 amino acids. CDR1 and CDR2 (germline): LNHNV, YYDKDF (reference sequence). V lost 1 base to trimming and J lost 4 bases, with 11 bases between them. This sequence was found in a male donor in good health and CMV-seronegative. Specimen: PBMCs. The V call is TRBV15, the J call TRBJ1-3, with D perhaps TRBD1 (6 bases). CDR3 in DNA: TGTGCCACCAGCAGAGTGGCGGGGGCCGGAAACACCATATATTTT. Encoded protein: CATSRVAGAGNTIYF.